This TCR beta chain originates from a study of T cell clonality in common variable immunodeficiency. TCRdb keeps only in-frame clones here, not all; method: immunoSEQ multiplex PCR. The record shows about 52,000 clones for this sample, with no singletons present. Ten or more counts support this clone. The sequence was collected from a person between 18 and 70 years old in good health. Material for sequencing was peripheral blood mononuclear cells.

The CDR3 sequence: CAIRQAGEETQYF. CDR3 bases read: TGTGCCATCAGGCAAGCGGGGGAAGAGACC. The chain combines TRBV10-3 with TRBJ2-5; 8 positions match TRBD2. The read ends 3 residues shy of where the CDR3 ends; the end is completed using the germline J gene. V gave up 6 bases and J gave up 3 bases; unmatched junction bases: 3. CDR1 is ENHRY, CDR2 SYGVKD, per germline. The CDR3 has 13 residues.